The next 21 T cell receptor beta chains were all read from a single sample in a study of spatial heterogeneity in lung cancer. Antigens of these TCRs are unknown. The time point is: sample taken at primary tumor resection. Study-level points and caveats: Tumor mutation counts were tracked by expanded intratumoral alpha and beta TCR counts.

TCRdb fed the 5' RACE reads into MiXCR, producing one record per CDR3 protein. This table has roughly 11,000 distinct CDR3 sequences, just over 14% appearing once. The sample here was lung tumor tissue, taken at surgery. The receptors come from a male donor with early-stage non-small cell lung cancer.

By sample share, this clonotype is medium-sized. J is TRBJ2-5 and V is TRBV11-2, with a weak D call TRBD2 (6 bases). Germline V gives CDR1 SGHAT, CDR2 FQNNGV. The CDR3 length is 15 residues. V was pared by 5 bases and J by 3 bases, with 16 bases between. CDR3 in DNA: TGTGCCAGCAGCCCGATGGGGGGTCCTAAAGAGACCCAGTACTTC. This codes for CASSPMGGPKETQYF.

This clonotype is medium-sized. The gene calls are TRBV5-4 and TRBJ2-5; 8 positions agree with TRBD2. CDR1 is SGHNT and CDR2 is YYREEE in the germline V gene (reference sequence). The V gene end was trimmed by 4 bases and the J gene end by 5 bases; junction bases not matched to a gene: 7. This CDR3 is 14 amino acids long. The CDR3 sequence is CASSGGGSLETQYF. The CDR3 nucleotides are TGTGCCAGCAGCGGCGGGGGGTCCTTGGAGACCCAGTACTTC.

Regarding this clonotype: A much larger clone lies a single base off, so this may be a read error. The gene calls are TRBV28 and TRBJ2-7; D may be TRBD1 or TRBD2 (5 bases each). The CDR3 runs to 14 residues. V was cut by 2 bases and J by 5 bases, with 13 bases left in between. CDR1 is MDHEN, CDR2 SYDVKM, per germline. CDR3 in amino acids: CASSLGGNRDEQYF. In nucleotides, the CDR3 is TGTGCCAGCAGTTTAGGGGGTAATAGAGACGAGCAGTACTTC.

The V and J genes are TRBV20-1 and TRBJ2-6, with no clear D. V was trimmed by 0 bases and J by 0 bases, leaving 6 bases between them. Germline V gene sequence: CDR1 DFQATT, CDR2 SNEGSKA (reference sequence). The CDR3 sequence is 15 residues long. The CDR3 DNA sequence: TGCAGTGCTAGAGATTCATACTCTGGGGCCAACGTCCTGACTTTC. As protein: CSARDSYSGANVLTF.

This clonotype was counted many times. This chain uses TRBV27 with TRBJ2-7; maybe TRBD1 (6 bases). V was clipped by 3 bases and J by 2 bases, with 11 bases between them. Germline V gives CDR1 MNHEY, CDR2 SMNVEV (reference sequence). This CDR3 spans 14 amino acids. The CDR3 reads CASSFWDKTYEQYF. CDR3 nucleotide sequence: TGTGCCAGCAGTTTTTGGGACAAAACCTACGAGCAGTACTTC.

This clonotype was found many times. The chain uses TRBV12-3 or TRBV12-4 and TRBJ2-2; 8 bases are shared with TRBD1. Trimming took 6 bases from V and 2 from J; bases not matched to a gene: 5. The CDR3 consists of 15 residues. CDR3 nucleotide sequence: TGTGCCAGCAGGGCCGGGACAGGCAACACCGGGGAGCTGTTTTTT. It is translated as CASRAGTGNTGELFF.

This clonotype is medium-sized (0.01 to 0.1%). The CDR3 is CASSLSVSGVTQYF. The CDR3 DNA reads as TGTGCCAGCAGCTTATCGGTTAGCGGGGTGACACAGTACTTC. The chain couples TRBV7-8 to TRBJ2-7; 8 nucleotides agree with TRBD2. Germline assignment: CDR1 SGHVS and CDR2 FQNEAQ. The CDR3 totals 14 residues. Trimming cost V 2 bases and J 10 bases; bases outside gene matches: 10.

This clonotype has just a few counts. This sequence joins TRBV7-2 and TRBJ2-5; 9 positions match TRBD2. Germline CDR1 SGHTA, CDR2 FQGNSA. This CDR3 region has 14 residues. With V trimmed by 5 bases and J by 4 bases, 5 bases remained unmatched. In nucleotides, the CDR3 is TGTGCCAGCAGCCGCGGGGGGGCCGGAGAGACCCAGTACTTC. Residues: CASSRGGAGETQYF.

At least ten counts were recorded for this clonotype. V is TRBV11-2 and J is TRBJ2-3, with 8 bases fitting TRBD2. Trimming took 5 bases from V and 6 from J; bases not matched to a gene: 13. CDR1 is SGHAT, CDR2 FQNNGV, per germline. The length of the CDR3 is 16 residues. DNA for the CDR3: TGTGCCAGCAGCCTACAAGCGGGGGCACGCTTGGATACGCAGTATTTT. This translates into CASSLQAGARLDTQYF.

This clonotype appeared many times. The rearrangement links TRBV11-2 to TRBJ2-7; 7 positions agree with TRBD1. The junction had 7 bases not matched to a gene; V was cut back by 0 bases and J by 5 bases. The CDR3 is 15 residues long. Germline V CDR1 and CDR2: SGHAT, FQNNGV. CDR3 bases: TGTGCCAGCAGCTTAGATCAGGACAGGTCCCACGAGCAGTACTTC. This codes for CASSLDQDRSHEQYF.

This clonotype was detected many times. V usage is TRBV6-6 and J usage is TRBJ1-1; D not certain. Germline V CDR1 and CDR2: MNHNY, SVGAGI (reference sequence). The germline V and J ends were trimmed by 7 bases and 5 bases, with 14 bases remaining between them. The CDR3 has 13 amino acids. This CDR3 is CASTLPGGTEAFF. Here the CDR3 DNA reads TGTGCCAGCACTTTACCCGGCGGGACTGAAGCTTTCTTT.

This clonotype was detected ten times or more. The rearrangement joins TRBV28 to TRBJ2-7; 8 nucleotides align to TRBD1. The junction had 6 bases not matched to a gene; V was cut back by 2 bases and J by 6 bases. Germline V gene lookup returns CDR1 MDHEN and CDR2 SYDVKM. The CDR3 is 14 residues long. The CDR3 protein is CASSLAGTGSEQYF. CDR3 DNA: TGTGCCAGCAGTTTAGCCGGGACAGGCTCCGAGCAGTACTTC.

There are many counts of this clonotype. This chain connects TRBV20-1 to TRBJ2-7; 8 bases align to TRBD1. Trimming took 6 bases from V and 3 from J; bases not matched to a gene: 7. Germline loops: CDR1 DFQATT, CDR2 SNEGSKA (reference sequence). The CDR3 contains 13 residues. CDR3 region: CSATGQGFYEQYF. The CDR3 DNA follows: TGCAGTGCCACCGGACAGGGATTCTACGAGCAGTACTTC.

This clonotype was found many times. The chain uses TRBV7-6 and TRBJ2-1, with 13 nucleotides matching TRBD2. Germline V gene lookup returns CDR1 SGHVS and CDR2 FNYEAQ. With V trimmed by 4 bases and J by 7 bases, 4 bases remained unmatched. The CDR3 spans 15 residues. The CDR3 region is CASSWGLAGSNEQFF. Written as DNA, the CDR3 is TGTGCCAGCAGCTGGGGACTAGCGGGGTCTAATGAGCAGTTCTTC.

This clonotype has a count of ten or more. The chain carries TRBV9 and TRBJ1-1; a weak D match, TRBD1 (5 bases). Germline values: CDR1 SGDLS, CDR2 YYNGEE. V lost 0 bases, J lost 1 base, and 10 bases lay in between. The CDR3 spans 15 residues. The CDR3 bases are TGTGCCAGCAGCGTAGGGGGGACTGAGAACACTGAAGCTTTCTTT. Its translation: CASSVGGTENTEAFF.

By share, this clonotype counts as medium-sized. This chain links TRBV12-3 or TRBV12-4 with TRBJ1-5; no definite D call. The CDR3 sequence is 14 residues long. V was clipped by 7 bases and J by 1 base, with 11 bases between them. Here the CDR3 reads CASKRSPSNQPQHF. The DNA of the CDR3 is TGTGCCAGCAAGAGAAGTCCCAGCAATCAGCCCCAGCATTTT.

In this sample, this clonotype turned up once. The chain carries TRBV7-9 and TRBJ2-1, with D hard to call. V was trimmed by 6 bases and J by 0 bases, leaving 15 bases between them. The CDR3 loop spans 16 amino acids. The germline V gene encodes CDR1 SEHNR and CDR2 FQNEAQ (reference sequence). As DNA, the CDR3 is TGTGCCAGCAGTCCTCGGGCCCTCAGCTCCTACAATGAGCAGTTCTTC. It yields the protein CASSPRALSSYNEQFF.

This chain links TRBV6-2 or TRBV6-3 with TRBJ2-2; D uncertain. CDR1 and CDR2 (germline): MNHEY, SVGEGT. V was cut by 9 bases and J by 3 bases, with 8 bases left in between. The CDR3 is made up of 12 amino acids. CDR3 loop: CASGKDTGELFF. The CDR3 nucleotides are TGTGCCAGTGGGAAGGACACCGGGGAGCTGTTTTTT.

This clonotype is medium-sized by share. The V and J genes are TRBV29-1 and TRBJ1-2; D remains ambiguous. V lost 3 bases and J lost 1, with 6 bases in between. Germline-derived CDR1 and CDR2 are SQVTM and ANQGSEA. This CDR3 is 12 amino acids long. The CDR3 here is CSVEANNYGYTF. The CDR3 region has the DNA TGCAGCGTTGAGGCGAATAACTATGGCTACACCTTC.

This clonotype was seen at least ten times. The J gene is TRBJ2-1, the V gene TRBV19; 8 bases match TRBD2. Germline CDR1 reads LNHDA; CDR2 reads SQIVND (reference sequence). V was pared by 7 bases and J by 6 bases, with 8 bases of the junction left unmatched. The CDR3 spans 14 residues. CDR3 sequence: CASMFNGRANEQFF. The CDR3 DNA sequence: TGTGCCAGTATGTTTAACGGGAGGGCCAATGAGCAGTTCTTC.

V is TRBV24-1 and J is TRBJ2-1; unclear D gene. The V and J ends lost 4 bases and 7 bases respectively, with 13 bases between them. Germline V lookup: CDR1 KGHDR, CDR2 SFDVKD. The CDR3 covers 14 residues. CDR3 amino acids: CATSDRKMSNEQFF. CDR3 DNA: TGTGCCACCAGTGACCGGAAAATGTCAAATGAGCAGTTCTTC.